This T cell receptor (beta chain) is drawn from a study of blood T cell repertoires in COVID-19. Study-wide background: Samples representing acute and convalescent COVID-19 were sourced from the United States, Italy and Spain. Nucleic acid was either cDNA or gDNA, and it came from T cells, B-cell-depleted T cells, or PBMCs.

This clone has only one observation. Germline-derived CDR1 and CDR2 are LGHNT and FRNRAP. The junction had 7 bases not matched to a gene; V was cut back by 6 bases and J by 1 base. The CDR3 loop spans 15 amino acids. In the source study's methods: Amplification of reference gene primers provided the estimated nucleated cell counts. TCRdb's table, derived via immunoSEQ multiplex PCR, lists solely in-frame clones and lacks some. The DNA gave D and trimming, while V, J and clone size come from that table. The sample carries roughly 100,000 clones, roughly four fifths recorded once. The source material was peripheral blood. This TCR derives from a woman in her seventies with acute or convalescent COVID-19. The chain carries TRBV12-5 and TRBJ2-7; 9 bases align to TRBD1. The CDR3 DNA is TGTGCTAGTGGCCTGGGACAGGGCGTATCCTACGAGCAGTACTTC. Amino acid sequence: CASGLGQGVSYEQYF.